The clone carrying this T cell receptor beta chain was recorded once. Sequencing was performed with immunoSEQ multiplex PCR; in TCRdb, only in-frame clones are kept and a portion is missing. The repertoire has 4,500 to 6,000 clones, just under 85% of them found once; the top ten carry around 7.5%. V lost 0 bases and J 0 bases, leaving 3 bases between the germline ends. Germline assignment: CDR1 SGHRS and CDR2 YFSETQ. The CDR3 consists of 13 residues. The record originates from a study of control samples from healthy donors and cancer patients. The sequencing input was formalin-fixed, paraffin-embedded tissue. This sequence joins TRBV5-1 and TRBJ1-2, with D unresolved. The sequence derives from a female donor with lung cancer. CDR3 bases: TGCGCCAGCAGCTTGGAAGCTAACTATGGCTACACCTTC. It yields the protein CASSLEANYGYTF.